One and the same sample provided the 28 T cell receptor beta chains below, sequenced in a study of glioma-infiltrating T cells after dendritic cell vaccination. The repertoire was sequenced with immunoSEQ multiplex PCR; TCRdb's copy has only in-frame clones and lacks some. The sample includes tens of thousands of clones, about 85% of them seen just once. The time point is: after dendritic cell vaccination, including at tumor progression/relapse. Specimen: blood, collected after dendritic cell vaccination. The receptors shown here come from a human donor with glioblastoma.

The V gene is TRBV7-3, the J gene TRBJ2-7; 9 bases are a match to TRBD1. The CDR3 length is 14 residues. Germline V gives CDR1 SGHTA, CDR2 FQGTGA. After removal of 4 bases from V and 9 bases from J, the junction contained 10 bases not matched to a gene. This CDR3 reads CASSSLGTGMRQYF. The CDR3 bases are TGTGCCAGCAGCTCCTTGGGGACAGGGATGCGGCAGTACTTC.

V usage is TRBV2 and J usage is TRBJ1-2; tentatively, D is TRBD1 (5 bases). The CDR3 totals 14 residues. Germline V lookup: CDR1 SNHLY, CDR2 FYNNEI. The V and J ends lost 1 base and 4 bases respectively, with 10 bases between them. The CDR3 reads CASSEGTSLYGYTF. The CDR3 DNA reads TGTGCCAGCAGTGAAGGGACAAGCCTCTATGGCTACACCTTC.

The gene calls are TRBV19 and TRBJ1-1, with D possibly matching TRBD1 (5 bases). Germline V CDR1 and CDR2: LNHDA, SQIVND (reference sequence). The CDR3 has 15 residues. Trimming shortened V by 5 bases and J by 3 bases, and 16 bases separated the two germline ends. DNA for the CDR3: TGTGCCAGTAGTCCCCCCCGGGGAGGGGACACTGAAGCTTTCTTT. This encodes CASSPPRGGDTEAFF. Full variable domain (outside the CDR3, taken from reference TRBV19 and TRBJ1-1): DGGITQSPKYLFRKEGQNVTLSCEQNLNHDAMYWYRQDPGQGLRLIYYSQIVNDFQKGDIAEGYSVSREKKESFPLTVTSAQKNPTAFYLCASSPPRGGDTEAFFGQGTRLTVV.

As regards this clone: One end of the junction is discordant with germline, which a read error may explain. The identical CDR3 is also encoded by other nucleotide sequences in the sample. This chain uses TRBV9 with TRBJ1-4; 8 bases map to TRBD1. CDR3 size: 16 residues. Germline-derived CDR1 and CDR2 are SGDLS and YYNGEE. CDR3 nucleotides: TGTGCCAGCAGCCAAACAGGGGGTGCAACTAATGAAAAACTGTTCTTT. As protein: CASSQTGGATNEKLFF.

This clone appeared a few times. V is TRBV6-6 and J is TRBJ1-3; D uncertain. Germline CDR1 and CDR2: MNHNY and SVGAGI (reference sequence). This CDR3 has 16 amino acids. Trimming removed 1 base from V and 0 bases from J, with 10 bases in between. The CDR3 DNA sequence: TGTGCCAGCAGTTACTTGGGCCCTCGCTCTGGAAACACCATATATTTT. Amino acids: CASSYLGPRSGNTIYF.

The chain couples TRBV4-3 to TRBJ2-6; tentative D call: TRBD1 (6 bases). This CDR3 has 19 amino acids. V gave up 3 bases and J gave up 0 bases, with 18 bases separating them. Germline values: CDR1 LGHNA, CDR2 YSLEER. The CDR3 loop reads CASSQATGRISSGANVLTF. Here the CDR3 DNA reads TGCGCCAGCAGCCAGGCAACAGGGCGAATCAGCTCTGGGGCCAACGTCCTGACTTTC.

The DNA for the CDR3 is TGTGCCAGCAGTTCGAGGGGGTCGGGCAATCAGCCCCAGCATTTT. Translated: CASSSRGSGNQPQHF. The V call is TRBV6-1, the J call TRBJ1-5; a weak D match, TRBD1 (6 bases). CDR1 MNHNS and CDR2 SASEGT come from the germline V gene. The V and J ends lost 5 bases and 2 bases respectively, with 13 bases between them. This CDR3 has 15 residues.

CDR3 amino acids: CASSPWGKGEGDTQYF. The DNA for the CDR3 is TGTGCCAGCAGTCCGTGGGGAAAAGGGGAAGGAGATACGCAGTATTTT. The genes are TRBV27 and TRBJ2-3; D is possibly TRBD1 (5 bases). The ends were cut back, 5 bases at V and 5 bases at J, with 20 bases in the middle. Germline V gene sequence: CDR1 MNHEY, CDR2 SMNVEV (reference sequence). This CDR3 spans 16 amino acids.

The chain employs TRBV4-3 and TRBJ2-3; a weak D match, TRBD2 (6 bases). The CDR3 sequence is 14 residues long. The germline V and J ends were trimmed by 5 bases and 7 bases, with 16 bases remaining between them. The germline gives CDR1 LGHNA, CDR2 YSLEER. DNA of the CDR3: TGCGCCAGCAGCTCTACCGGGGGAGCCAATACGCAGTATTTT. This translates into CASSSTGGANTQYF.

This chain connects TRBV28 to TRBJ2-7; 10 bases agree with TRBD2. The CDR3 spans 14 residues. Germline CDR1 MDHEN, CDR2 SYDVKM. Trimming at V came to 8 bases and at J to 4 bases, leaving 8 bases not matched to a gene. The CDR3 protein is CASVSGGEWYEQYF. CDR3 bases: TGTGCCAGCGTAAGCGGGGGGGAGTGGTACGAGCAGTACTTC.

The V and J genes are TRBV7-9 and TRBJ2-7; D might be TRBD1 (5 bases). V was pared by 1 base and J by 1 base, with 8 bases between. Per the germline V gene, CDR1 is SEHNR and CDR2 is FQNEAQ (reference sequence). This CDR3 is built from 14 residues. The chain's CDR3 is CASSLVQGSYEQYF. The CDR3 DNA follows: TGTGCCAGCAGCTTAGTTCAGGGATCCTACGAGCAGTACTTC.

J is TRBJ1-2 and V is TRBV15; the D gene is possibly TRBD1 (5 bases). CDR1 and CDR2 (germline): LNHNV, YYDKDF (reference sequence). The CDR3 spans 15 residues. Trimming took off 1 base at V and 2 bases at J, with 11 bases between the two ends. The CDR3 nucleotides are TGTGCCACCAGCAGAGCCGGGGAGGGGAACTATGGCTACACCTTC. The encoded protein is CATSRAGEGNYGYTF.

This clone was seen a few times. The rearrangement links TRBV2 to TRBJ1-2; 7 nucleotides align to TRBD1. Trimming removed 6 bases from V and 2 bases from J; junction bases left unmatched: 9. The CDR3 spans 15 residues. Germline V gives CDR1 SNHLY, CDR2 FYNNEI. CDR3 bases: TGTGCCAGCAGCCCAGGGACAGACACGAACTATGGCTACACCTTC. It encodes CASSPGTDTNYGYTF. The variable domain in full, with the rest retrieved from reference TRBV2 and TRBJ1-2, is EPEVTQTPSHQVTQMGQEVILRCVPISNHLYFYWYRQILGQKVEFLVSFYNNEISEKSEIFDDQFSVERPDGSNFTLKIRSTKLEDSAMYFCASSPGTDTNYGYTFGSGTRLTVV.

The chain couples TRBV25-1 to TRBJ2-3; 10 bases agree with TRBD1. The CDR3 is made up of 15 amino acids. J was trimmed by 4 bases and V by 5 bases; bases with no gene match: 6. Germline V lookup: CDR1 MGHDK, CDR2 SYGVNS. Here the CDR3 DNA reads TGTGCCAGCAGTTGGGGGGACAGGGGCGCAGATACGCAGTATTTT. The encoded protein is CASSWGDRGADTQYF.

This clone was found a few times. This chain links TRBV5-6 with TRBJ1-2; possible D gene TRBD1, 6 bases. CDR3 length: 15 residues. Looked up from germline, CDR1 is SGHDT and CDR2 is YYEEEE. The V end lost 2 bases, the J end lost 1 base, and 12 bases lay between the germline ends. The CDR3 is CASSFFDRSNYGYTF. CDR3 in DNA: TGTGCCAGCAGCTTCTTCGACAGGAGTAACTATGGCTACACCTTC.

This chain connects TRBV5-6 to TRBJ1-2; 7 bases match TRBD1. This CDR3 region has 14 residues. Trimming took 3 bases from V and 5 from J; bases not matched to a gene: 7. Germline V gene sequence: CDR1 SGHDT, CDR2 YYEEEE. CDR3 coding DNA: TGTGCCAGCAGCTGGGGACAGCCTATTTATGGCTACACCTTC. Protein sequence: CASSWGQPIYGYTF.

This clone was seen only once. The chain is built from TRBV5-1 and TRBJ2-2; tentative D call: TRBD1 (5 bases). The ends were cut back, 0 bases at V and 0 bases at J, with 9 bases in the middle. This CDR3 is built from 16 residues. Germline V CDR1 and CDR2: SGHRS, YFSETQ. Here the CDR3 reads CASSLGTQANTGELFF. CDR3 coding DNA: TGCGCCAGCAGCTTGGGGACACAGGCGAACACCGGGGAGCTGTTTTTT.

This clone was counted once. The J gene is TRBJ1-2, the V gene TRBV28, with TRBD1 matching over 7 bases. Trimming took 6 bases from V and 2 from J; bases not matched to a gene: 6. The CDR3 consists of 14 residues. Looked up from germline, CDR1 is MDHEN and CDR2 is SYDVKM. The CDR3 region is CASRLTGPNYGYTF. CDR3 bases: TGTGCCAGCAGGCTGACAGGGCCCAACTATGGCTACACCTTC.

This chain uses TRBV4-2 with TRBJ2-7; the match to TRBD2 covers 9 bases. This CDR3 spans 16 amino acids. The V segment lost 0 bases and the J segment 0 bases; nucleotides outside the gene matches: 3. Germline V lookup: CDR1 LGHNA, CDR2 YNFKEQ. The CDR3 reads CASSQDPSGTSYEQYF. DNA for the CDR3: TGTGCCAGCAGCCAAGATCCTAGCGGGACCTCCTACGAGCAGTACTTC.

The chain couples TRBV15 to TRBJ2-1; 10 nucleotides agree with TRBD1. V was clipped by 0 bases and J by 6 bases; unmatched bases: 8. The CDR3 runs to 17 residues. Germline CDR1 is LNHNV and CDR2 is YYDKDF (reference sequence). CDR3 sequence: CATSRDRDRGLANEQFF. The DNA for the CDR3 is TGTGCCACCAGCAGAGACCGGGACAGGGGACTGGCCAATGAGCAGTTCTTC.

This chain links TRBV5-1 with TRBJ1-2; 9 positions agree with TRBD1. The V gene's germline CDR1 is SGHRS and CDR2 YFSETQ. The CDR3 covers 15 residues. Germline trimming cut 0 bases from V and 6 bases from J; bases unmatched to any gene: 6. CDR3 sequence: CASSLGFTGGDGYTF. CDR3 nucleotides: TGCGCCAGCAGCTTGGGCTTCACAGGGGGCGATGGCTACACCTTC.

This rearrangement joins TRBV6-1 to TRBJ1-5; D is unclear. Trimming took 7 bases from V and 3 from J, leaving 4 bases between them. Germline CDR1 MNHNS, CDR2 SASEGT. The CDR3 totals 11 residues. CDR3 residues: CASTNNQPQHF. The CDR3 bases are TGTGCCAGCACTAACAATCAGCCCCAGCATTTT.

The CDR3 is CASRWQGAKDTQYF. The CDR3 DNA sequence: TGCGCCAGCAGGTGGCAGGGGGCGAAGGATACGCAGTATTTT. The chain has TRBV5-1 and TRBJ2-3; 8 bases align to TRBD1. This CDR3 comprises 14 residues. The ends lost 5 bases at V and 6 bases at J; junction bases unmatched: 8. CDR1 and CDR2 from the germline V gene are SGHRS and YFSETQ. Looking up the rest from reference TRBV5-1 and TRBJ2-3 gives the full variable domain: KAGVTQTPRYLIKTRGQQVTLSCSPISGHRSVSWYQQTPGQGLQFLFEYFSETQRNKGNFPGRFSGRQFSNSRSEMNVSTLELGDSALYLCASRWQGAKDTQYFGPGTRLTVL.

Regarding this clone: One end of the junction is discordant with germline, which a read error may explain. This chain uses TRBV5-6 with TRBJ2-2; 8 bases line up with TRBD1. Germline values: CDR1 SGHDT, CDR2 YYEEEE. This CDR3 spans 15 amino acids. In DNA form, the CDR3 reads TGTGCCAGCAGCTTGGCTGGGGCAGAGACAGGGGCGCTGTTTTTT. Protein sequence: CASSLAGAETGALFF.

Here the CDR3 reads CASSLVGGAPETEYF. CDR3 DNA sequence: TGTGCCAGCAGCTTAGTTGGGGGGGCGCCGGAGACAGAGTACTTC. The chain carries TRBV7-2 and TRBJ2-5, with a weak D call TRBD2 (7 bases). The CDR3 length is 15 residues. From germline, CDR1 is SGHTA and CDR2 FQGNSA. The V end was cut by 1 base, the J end by 12 bases, with 21 bases between.

J is TRBJ2-1 and V is TRBV27; a possible D gene is TRBD1 (5 bases). V was trimmed by 4 bases and J by 7 bases, leaving 29 bases between them. The CDR3 spans 19 residues. Germline-derived CDR1 and CDR2 are MNHEY and SMNVEV (reference sequence). CDR3 protein: CASSSPTSVTGLGANEQFF. CDR3 in DNA: TGTGCCAGCAGTTCACCCACCTCGGTTACCGGTCTAGGGGCGAATGAGCAGTTCTTC.

The V gene is TRBV6-1, the J gene TRBJ2-5, with TRBD2 matching over 10 bases. The J call may be in error: the DNA end matches TRBJ2-7 better. The CDR3 contains 15 residues. Germline loops: CDR1 MNHNS, CDR2 SASEGT. The CDR3 protein is CASSERLAGTYEQYF. The CDR3 nucleotides are TGTGCCAGCAGTGAAAGACTAGCGGGCACTTACGAGCAGTACTTC.

J is TRBJ2-7 and V is TRBV27; D is unclear. V lost 5 bases, J lost 3 bases, and 17 bases lay in between. This CDR3 is built from 15 residues. The V gene's germline CDR1 is MNHEY and CDR2 SMNVEV (reference sequence). The CDR3 DNA reads TGTGCCAGCAGTCCTGCTACCGTGCCAAACTACGAGCAGTACTTC. It translates to CASSPATVPNYEQYF.